This entry lists 25 T cell receptor beta chains sequenced from one sample in a study of T cell clonotyping in hematopoietic cell transplantation. Profiled with immunoSEQ multiplex PCR; TCRdb holds only in-frame clones, not every one. Here the sample spans over 15,000 clones, 80% to 90% being singletons. Sequencing used peripheral blood mononuclear cells. The receptor set was obtained from a middle-aged woman in good health. Some clones in this sample may be carry-over from other donors' samples.

The chain employs TRBV9 and TRBJ2-3; 16 bases are a match to TRBD2. J lost 4 bases, V lost 3 bases, and 5 bases had no gene match. The germline gives CDR1 SGDLS, CDR2 YYNGEE. CDR3 length: 17 amino acids. The CDR3 spells CASSAGLAGGPADTQYF. Here the CDR3 DNA reads TGTGCCAGCAGCGCGGGACTAGCGGGAGGGCCAGCAGATACGCAGTATTTT.

This clone was observed once. The chain uses TRBV2 and TRBJ2-7, with 11 positions matching TRBD1. This CDR3 is 15 amino acids long. Germline lookup yields CDR1 SNHLY and CDR2 FYNNEI. Trimming at V came to 6 bases and at J to 7 bases, leaving 11 bases not matched to a gene. The CDR3 reads CASRVGGQGAGEQYF. The DNA of the CDR3 is TGTGCCAGCAGGGTTGGAGGACAGGGGGCGGGTGAGCAGTACTTC.

The chain couples TRBV7-9 to TRBJ2-3; TRBD1 agrees at 10 bases. From germline, CDR1 is SEHNR and CDR2 FQNEAQ (reference sequence). V dropped 6 bases and J dropped 0; count of bases not matched to a gene: 3. The CDR3 loop spans 15 amino acids. CDR3 nucleotide sequence: TGTGCCAGCAGGGGGACAGGGGCTAGCACAGATACGCAGTATTTT. Its translation: CASRGTGASTDTQYF.

CDR3 DNA: TGTGCCAGCAGCCGCTCTGACAGGGCCTCTGGCTACACCTTC. Translation: CASSRSDRASGYTF. The J gene is TRBJ1-2, the V gene TRBV6-5; 7 bases align to TRBD1. V shed 6 bases, J shed 7 bases, and the junction held 11 bases outside the gene matches. The V gene's germline CDR1 is MNHEY and CDR2 SVGAGI. This CDR3 is 14 amino acids long.

V and J are TRBV5-8 and TRBJ1-1; no reliable D call. The germline CDR1 and CDR2 sequences are SGHTS and YDEGEE. Trimming removed 4 bases from V and 0 bases from J, with 13 bases in between. CDR3 length: 15 amino acids. CDR3 protein: CASSHPFWLNTEAFF. In nucleotides, the CDR3 is TGTGCCAGCAGCCATCCTTTTTGGCTGAACACTGAAGCTTTCTTT.

This clone was found once. The chain employs TRBV19 and TRBJ2-7; 8 positions agree with TRBD2. Germline V gene sequence: CDR1 LNHDA, CDR2 SQIVND (reference sequence). The CDR3 covers 13 residues. The trim removed 5 bases at V and 7 bases at J, leaving 7 bases unmatched. CDR3 amino acids: CASSGTRPREQYF. In nucleotides, the CDR3 is TGTGCCAGTAGTGGGACTAGACCTCGGGAGCAGTACTTC. Full variable domain (outside the CDR3, taken from reference TRBV19 and TRBJ2-7): DGGITQSPKYLFRKEGQNVTLSCEQNLNHDAMYWYRQDPGQGLRLIYYSQIVNDFQKGDIAEGYSVSREKKESFPLTVTSAQKNPTAFYLCASSGTRPREQYFGPGTRLTVT.

This clone was seen only once. V is TRBV5-4 and J is TRBJ2-3; 8 bases fit TRBD1. V dropped 0 bases and J dropped 2; count of bases not matched to a gene: 8. The CDR3 is made up of 17 amino acids. CDR1 and CDR2 from the germline V gene are SGHNT and YYREEE (reference sequence). The CDR3 spells CASSLGGQVRVTDTQYF. In DNA, the CDR3 is TGTGCCAGCAGCTTGGGGGGACAGGTGAGGGTCACAGATACGCAGTATTTT.

This sequence joins TRBV19 and TRBJ2-7, with TRBD1 matching over 9 bases. The CDR3 is 13 residues long. J gave up 1 base and V 7 bases, and 2 bases lay outside the gene matches. Per the germline V gene, CDR1 is LNHDA and CDR2 is SQIVND (reference sequence). The CDR3 nucleotides read TGTGCCAGTAAAGGGACAGGGTCCTACGAGCAGTACTTC. Translating gives CASKGTGSYEQYF.

This rearrangement joins TRBV19 to TRBJ2-5, with 9 bases that match TRBD2. The CDR3 has 15 residues. Germline V gives CDR1 LNHDA, CDR2 SQIVND (reference sequence). Germline trimming cut 6 bases from V and 5 bases from J; bases unmatched to any gene: 10. CDR3 DNA sequence: TGTGCCAGTAGAGAAGCGGGAGGCTTTATGGAGACCCAGTACTTC. Its translation: CASREAGGFMETQYF.

The chain employs TRBV7-2 and TRBJ2-7; D not resolved. The germline V and J ends were trimmed by 1 base and 4 bases, with 8 bases remaining between them. The CDR3 spans 13 residues. Germline CDR1 is SGHTA and CDR2 is FQGNSA. CDR3 sequence: CASSLGTQYEQYF. The CDR3 nucleotides read TGTGCCAGCAGCTTAGGCACCCAGTACGAGCAGTACTTC.

This clone was picked up a small number of times. The chain employs TRBV30 and TRBJ1-1; no clear D. Germline lookup yields CDR1 GTSNPN and CDR2 SVGIG (reference sequence). The CDR3 spans 15 residues. V was clipped by 4 bases and J by 0 bases, with 15 bases between them. The CDR3 DNA follows: TGTGCCTGGAAGGAGCCCGCTATTATGAACACTGAAGCTTTCTTT. Its translation is CAWKEPAIMNTEAFF.

Details on this clone: At one of its ends the junction is not consistent with the germline gene, which may arise from a read error. The V call is TRBV5-1, the J call TRBJ2-6; D might be TRBD2 (6 bases). CDR3 length equals 16 residues. The germline CDR1 and CDR2 sequences are SGHRS and YFSETQ. The CDR3 coding sequence is TGCGCCAGCAGCCGAGATCGGGAGTCTGGAGCCAACGTCCTGACTTTC. Protein sequence: CASSRDRESGANVLTF.

The chain carries TRBV15 and TRBJ1-1; D might be TRBD1 (6 bases). Germline V gene sequence: CDR1 LNHNV, CDR2 YYDKDF (reference sequence). Trimming removed 0 bases at V and 7 bases at J, with 12 bases between. This CDR3 has 14 amino acids. The CDR3 region has the DNA TGTGCCACCAGCAGAGAACGAACAGGGCTTGAAGCTTTCTTT. Translating it yields CATSRERTGLEAFF.

The chain uses TRBV7-2 and TRBJ2-7; 10 bases line up with TRBD2. The CDR3 spans 14 residues. Per the germline V gene, CDR1 is SGHTA and CDR2 is FQGNSA. Trimming at V came to 3 bases and at J to 3 bases, leaving 2 bases not matched to a gene. The DNA of the CDR3 is TGTGCCAGCAGCTTCACTAGCGGGAACTACGAGCAGTACTTC. It specifies CASSFTSGNYEQYF. Based on the CDR3 plus reference TRBV7-2 and TRBJ2-7, the full variable domain is GAGVSQSPSNKVTEKGKDVELRCDPISGHTALYWYRQSLGQGLEFLIYFQGNSAPDKSGLPSDRFSAERTGGSVSTLTIQRTQQEDSAVYLCASSFTSGNYEQYFGPGTRLTVT.

This chain joins TRBV5-6 and TRBJ1-2; unclear D gene. This CDR3 comprises 13 residues. Germline CDR1 is SGHDT and CDR2 is YYEEEE. Trimming took 0 bases from V and 4 from J, leaving 7 bases between them. This chain's CDR3 is CASSLVGIYGYTF. The CDR3 DNA reads as TGTGCCAGCAGCTTGGTTGGGATCTATGGCTACACCTTC.

A note on this clone: One end of the junction does not line up with germline, which may come from a read error. The chain links TRBV19 to TRBJ2-1; maybe TRBD2 (7 bases). This CDR3 is 15 amino acids long. CDR1 is LNHDA, CDR2 SQIVND, per germline (reference sequence). The CDR3 is CASSVGGQLYNEQLF. CDR3 nucleotide sequence: TGTGCCAGTAGTGTGGGGGGGCAACTCTACAATGAGCAGCTCTTC.

The chain couples TRBV4-2 to TRBJ2-7, with 10 positions matching TRBD1. V shed 4 bases and J 6 bases; nucleotides not matched to a gene: 0. This CDR3 contains 12 residues. CDR1 is LGHNA and CDR2 is YNFKEQ in the germline V gene. The CDR3 protein is CASSRTGGEQYF. The CDR3 DNA follows: TGTGCCAGCAGCCGGACAGGGGGCGAGCAGTACTTC.

The J gene is TRBJ2-7, the V gene TRBV5-5; the match to TRBD1 covers 10 bases. Germline values: CDR1 SGHKS, CDR2 YYEKEE (reference sequence). The length of the CDR3 is 14 residues. After removal of 4 bases from V and 4 bases from J, the junction contained 5 bases not matched to a gene. The CDR3 DNA reads as TGTGCCAGCAGCGGTGACAGGGGGCCTTACGAGCAGTACTTC. It codes for CASSGDRGPYEQYF. The full variable domain, with the rest looked up from reference TRBV5-5 and TRBJ2-7, is DAGVTQSPTHLIKTRGQQVTLRCSPISGHKSVSWYQQVLGQGPQFIFQYYEKEERGRGNFPDRFSARQFPNYSSELNVNALLLGDSALYLCASSGDRGPYEQYFGPGTRLTVT.

This clone has more than one count but fewer than ten. The gene calls are TRBV6-5 and TRBJ2-7; 7 nucleotides match TRBD1. Germline loops: CDR1 MNHEY, CDR2 SVGAGI. V shed 4 bases, J shed 4 bases, and the junction held 7 bases outside the gene matches. The CDR3 is made up of 14 amino acids. The DNA for the CDR3 is TGTGCCAGCAGTTCGACAGGGATCTTATACGAGCAGTACTTC. Its protein product is CASSSTGILYEQYF.

The rearrangement joins TRBV4-3 to TRBJ1-6; possibly TRBD1 for D (5 bases). V lost 1 base and J 9 bases, leaving 16 bases between the germline ends. This CDR3 is built from 16 residues. CDR1 LGHNA and CDR2 YSLEER come from the germline V gene. The CDR3 protein is CASSQAGALGFSPLHF. The DNA for the CDR3 is TGCGCCAGCAGCCAAGCCGGGGCGCTTGGCTTTTCACCCCTCCACTTT.

The rearrangement uses TRBV4-3 and TRBJ2-7, with 7 bases matching TRBD1. CDR1 LGHNA and CDR2 YSLEER come from the germline V gene. The length of the CDR3 is 9 residues. After removal of 10 bases from V and 9 bases from J, the junction contained 3 bases not matched to a gene. The CDR3 nucleotides are TGCGCCAACGACAGGGTGCAGTACTTC. Translated: CANDRVQYF.

This clone was detected once. The chain links TRBV30 to TRBJ2-5; D possibly corresponds to TRBD2 (5 bases). V lost 1 base to trimming and J lost 5 bases, with 14 bases between them. The CDR3 totals 14 residues. Per germline, CDR1 GTSNPN and CDR2 SVGIG (reference sequence). The DNA of the CDR3 is TGTGCCTGGAGTGGCGGGCCGGCGGGCGAGACCCAGTACTTC. Protein sequence: CAWSGGPAGETQYF.

The chain uses TRBV30 and TRBJ1-1; possibly TRBD1 for D (6 bases). Germline V gene lookup returns CDR1 GTSNPN and CDR2 SVGIG (reference sequence). The length of the CDR3 is 13 residues. Trimming cost V 4 bases and J 5 bases, with 14 bases left between them. CDR3 in amino acids: CAWTVTGWTEAFF. Here the CDR3 DNA reads TGTGCCTGGACGGTAACAGGGTGGACTGAAGCTTTCTTT. Using reference TRBV30 and TRBJ1-1 for the parts outside the CDR3, the full variable domain is SQTIHQWPATLVQPVGSPLSLECTVEGTSNPNLYWYRQAAGRGLQLLFYSVGIGQISSEVPQNLSASRPQDRQFILSSKKLLLSDSGFYLCAWTVTGWTEAFFGQGTRLTVV.

The chain links TRBV4-3 to TRBJ2-6; 16 bases line up with TRBD2. From germline, CDR1 is LGHNA and CDR2 YSLEER. V shed 3 bases, J shed 4 bases, and the junction held 12 bases outside the gene matches. The CDR3 is made up of 21 amino acids. Here the CDR3 DNA reads TGCGCCAGCAGCCAGGCGGGACTAGCGGGAGGGATCGTATCAGGGGCCAACGTCCTGACTTTC. Amino acids: CASSQAGLAGGIVSGANVLTF.

In this sample, this clone turned up a few times. The CDR3 bases are TGTGCCAGTAGTATCCTGGACAGGGTAGGGACTGAAGCTTTCTTT. Translating it yields CASSILDRVGTEAFF. The J gene is TRBJ1-1, the V gene TRBV19; 8 nucleotides align to TRBD1. Germline CDR1 is LNHDA and CDR2 is SQIVND (reference sequence). J lost 5 bases, V lost 3 bases, and 8 bases had no gene match. The CDR3 covers 15 residues.